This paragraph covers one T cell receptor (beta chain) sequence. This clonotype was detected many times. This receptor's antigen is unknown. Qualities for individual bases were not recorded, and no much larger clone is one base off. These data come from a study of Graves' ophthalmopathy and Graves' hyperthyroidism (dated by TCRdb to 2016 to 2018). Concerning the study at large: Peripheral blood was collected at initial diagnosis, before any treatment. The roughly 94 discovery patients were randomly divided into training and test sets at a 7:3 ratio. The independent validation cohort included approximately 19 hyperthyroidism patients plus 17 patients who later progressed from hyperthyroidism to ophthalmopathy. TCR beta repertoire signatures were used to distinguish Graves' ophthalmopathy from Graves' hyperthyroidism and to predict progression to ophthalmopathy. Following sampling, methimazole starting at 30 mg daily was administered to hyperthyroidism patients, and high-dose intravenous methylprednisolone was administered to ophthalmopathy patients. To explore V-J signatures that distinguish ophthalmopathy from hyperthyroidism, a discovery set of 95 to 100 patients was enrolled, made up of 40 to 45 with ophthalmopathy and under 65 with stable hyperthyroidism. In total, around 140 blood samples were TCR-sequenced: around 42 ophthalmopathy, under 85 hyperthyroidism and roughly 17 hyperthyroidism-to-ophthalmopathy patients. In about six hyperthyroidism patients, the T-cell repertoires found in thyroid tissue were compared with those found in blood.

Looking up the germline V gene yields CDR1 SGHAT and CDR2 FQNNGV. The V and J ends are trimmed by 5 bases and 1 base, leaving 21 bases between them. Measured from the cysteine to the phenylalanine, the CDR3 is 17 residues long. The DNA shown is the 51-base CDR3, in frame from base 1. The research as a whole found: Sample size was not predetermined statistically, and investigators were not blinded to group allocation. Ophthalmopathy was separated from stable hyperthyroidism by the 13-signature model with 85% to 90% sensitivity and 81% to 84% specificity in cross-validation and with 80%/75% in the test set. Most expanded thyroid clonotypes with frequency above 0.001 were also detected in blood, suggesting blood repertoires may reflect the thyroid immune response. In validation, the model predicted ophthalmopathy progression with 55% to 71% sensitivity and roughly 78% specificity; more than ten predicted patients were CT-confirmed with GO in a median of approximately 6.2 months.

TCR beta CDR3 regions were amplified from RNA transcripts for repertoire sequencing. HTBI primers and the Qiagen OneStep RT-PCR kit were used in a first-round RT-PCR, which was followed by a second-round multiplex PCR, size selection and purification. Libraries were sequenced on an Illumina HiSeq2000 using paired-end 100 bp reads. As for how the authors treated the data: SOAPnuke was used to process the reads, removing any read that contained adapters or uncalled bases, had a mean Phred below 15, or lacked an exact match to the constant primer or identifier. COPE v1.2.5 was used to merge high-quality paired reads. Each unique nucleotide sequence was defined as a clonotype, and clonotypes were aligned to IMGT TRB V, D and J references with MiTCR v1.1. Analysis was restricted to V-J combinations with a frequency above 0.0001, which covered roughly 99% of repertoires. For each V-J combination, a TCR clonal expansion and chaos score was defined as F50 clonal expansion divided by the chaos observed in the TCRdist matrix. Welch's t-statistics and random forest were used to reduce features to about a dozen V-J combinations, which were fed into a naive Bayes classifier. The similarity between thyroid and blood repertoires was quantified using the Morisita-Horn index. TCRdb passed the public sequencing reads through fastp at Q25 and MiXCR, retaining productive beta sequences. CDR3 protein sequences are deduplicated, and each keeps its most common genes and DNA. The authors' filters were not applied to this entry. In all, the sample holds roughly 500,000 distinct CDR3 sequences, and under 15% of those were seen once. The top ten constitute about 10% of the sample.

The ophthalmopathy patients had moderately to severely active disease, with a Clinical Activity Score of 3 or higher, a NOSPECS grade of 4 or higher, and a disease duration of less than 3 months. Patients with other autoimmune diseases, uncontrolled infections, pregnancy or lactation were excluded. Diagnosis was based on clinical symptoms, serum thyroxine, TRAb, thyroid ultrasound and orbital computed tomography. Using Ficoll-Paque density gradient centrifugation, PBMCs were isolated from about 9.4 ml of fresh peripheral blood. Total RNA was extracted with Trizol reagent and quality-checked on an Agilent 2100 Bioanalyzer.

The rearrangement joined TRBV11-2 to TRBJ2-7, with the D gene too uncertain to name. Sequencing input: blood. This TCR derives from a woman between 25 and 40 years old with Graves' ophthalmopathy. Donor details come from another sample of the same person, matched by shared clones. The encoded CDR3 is CASSPTVLAVGSYEQYF. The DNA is TGTGCCAGCAGCCCAACGGTCTTGGCAGTAGGATCCTACGAGCAGTACTTC.